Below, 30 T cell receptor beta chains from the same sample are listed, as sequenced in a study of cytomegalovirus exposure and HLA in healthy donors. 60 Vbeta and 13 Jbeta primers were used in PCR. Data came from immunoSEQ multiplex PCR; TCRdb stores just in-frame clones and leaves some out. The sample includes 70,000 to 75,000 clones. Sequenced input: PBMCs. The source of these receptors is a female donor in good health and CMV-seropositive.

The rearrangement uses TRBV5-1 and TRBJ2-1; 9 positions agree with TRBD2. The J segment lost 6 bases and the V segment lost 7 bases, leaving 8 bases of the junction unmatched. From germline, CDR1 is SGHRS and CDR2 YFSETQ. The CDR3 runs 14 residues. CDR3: CASHTGTSSNEQFF. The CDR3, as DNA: TGCGCCAGCCATACCGGGACTAGCAGCAATGAGCAGTTCTTC.

The CDR3 DNA is TGCGCCAGCAGCTTGTCGACGGGAACGGATACGCAGTATTTT. This encodes CASSLSTGTDTQYF. The chain combines TRBV5-1 with TRBJ2-3, with a weak D call TRBD2 (5 bases). This CDR3 spans 14 amino acids. Deletions cut 1 base from V and 6 bases from J, with 12 bases between. Germline-derived CDR1 and CDR2 are SGHRS and YFSETQ.

As DNA, the CDR3 is TGTGCCAGCAGCCTGGGTTCAAGCGCAGATACGCAGTATTTT. Protein: CASSLGSSADTQYF. The rearrangement links TRBV5-6 to TRBJ2-3; D remains unclear. The CDR3 sequence is 14 residues long. V was cut by 4 bases and J by 4 bases, with 13 bases left in between. The V gene's germline CDR1 is SGHDT and CDR2 YYEEEE.

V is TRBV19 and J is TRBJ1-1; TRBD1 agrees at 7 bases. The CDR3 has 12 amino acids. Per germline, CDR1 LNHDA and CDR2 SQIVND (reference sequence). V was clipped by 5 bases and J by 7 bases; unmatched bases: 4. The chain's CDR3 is CASSPWDSEAFF. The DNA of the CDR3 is TGTGCCAGTAGTCCCTGGGACAGTGAAGCTTTCTTT.

Here the CDR3 DNA reads TGTGCCAGCAGCTTAGGCCCTAGCGGGGGACAAGAGACCCAGTACTTC. Translating it yields CASSLGPSGGQETQYF. This rearrangement joins TRBV7-3 to TRBJ2-5; 10 bases are shared with TRBD2. The germline CDR1 and CDR2 sequences are SGHTA and FQGTGA. The CDR3 length is 16 residues. The junction had 5 bases not matched to a gene; V was cut back by 2 bases and J by 2 bases. The whole variable domain, remainder taken from reference TRBV7-3 and TRBJ2-5, is GAGVSQTPSNKVTEKGKYVELRCDPISGHTALYWYRQSLGQGPEFLIYFQGTGAADDSGLPNDRFFAVRPEGSVSTLKIQRTERGDSAVYLCASSLGPSGGQETQYFGPGTRLLVL.

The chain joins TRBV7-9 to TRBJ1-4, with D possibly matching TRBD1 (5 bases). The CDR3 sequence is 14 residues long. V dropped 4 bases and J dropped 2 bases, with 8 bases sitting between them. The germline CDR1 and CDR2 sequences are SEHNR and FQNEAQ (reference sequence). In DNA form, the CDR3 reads TGTGCCAGCAGCTGGCGGGGGACTAATGAAAAACTGTTTTTT. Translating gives CASSWRGTNEKLFF.

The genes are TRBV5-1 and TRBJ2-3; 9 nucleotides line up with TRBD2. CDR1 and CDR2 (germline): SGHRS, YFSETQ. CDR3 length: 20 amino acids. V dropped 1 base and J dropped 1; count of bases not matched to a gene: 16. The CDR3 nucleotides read TGCGCCAGCAGCTTGCCCTCCCTAGCGGGAACTAACGAAGGCACAGATACGCAGTATTTT. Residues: CASSLPSLAGTNEGTDTQYF.

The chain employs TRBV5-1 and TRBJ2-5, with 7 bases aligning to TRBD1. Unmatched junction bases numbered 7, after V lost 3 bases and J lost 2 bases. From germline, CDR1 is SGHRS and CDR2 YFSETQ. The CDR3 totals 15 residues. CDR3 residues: CASSWDSGRQETQYF. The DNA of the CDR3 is TGCGCCAGCAGCTGGGACAGTGGGCGTCAAGAGACCCAGTACTTC.

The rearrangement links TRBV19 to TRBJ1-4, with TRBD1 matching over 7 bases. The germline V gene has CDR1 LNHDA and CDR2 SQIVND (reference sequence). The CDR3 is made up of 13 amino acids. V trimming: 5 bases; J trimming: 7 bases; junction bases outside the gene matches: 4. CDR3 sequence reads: CASSGQGGEKLFF. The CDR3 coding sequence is TGTGCCAGTAGTGGGCAGGGGGGTGAAAAACTGTTTTTT.

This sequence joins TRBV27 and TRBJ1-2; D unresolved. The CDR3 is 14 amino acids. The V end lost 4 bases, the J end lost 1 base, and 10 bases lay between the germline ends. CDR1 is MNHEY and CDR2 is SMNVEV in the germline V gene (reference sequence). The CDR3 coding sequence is TGTGCCAGCAGTTCCCAGGCGTTTAACTATGGCTACACCTTC. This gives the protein CASSSQAFNYGYTF.

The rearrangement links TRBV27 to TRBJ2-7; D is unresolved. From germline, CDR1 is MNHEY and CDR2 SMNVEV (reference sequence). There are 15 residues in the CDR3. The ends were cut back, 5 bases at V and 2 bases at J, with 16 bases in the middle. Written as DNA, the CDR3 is TGTGCCAGCAGTCCTCCGGGTGAGTTCCCCTACGAGCAGTACTTC. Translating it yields CASSPPGEFPYEQYF.

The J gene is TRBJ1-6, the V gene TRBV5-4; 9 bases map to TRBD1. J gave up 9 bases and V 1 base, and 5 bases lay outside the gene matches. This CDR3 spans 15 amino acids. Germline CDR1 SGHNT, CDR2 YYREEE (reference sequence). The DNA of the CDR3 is TGTGCCAGCAGCTTGAACAGGGGGCTGGGTTCACCCCTCCACTTT. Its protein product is CASSLNRGLGSPLHF.

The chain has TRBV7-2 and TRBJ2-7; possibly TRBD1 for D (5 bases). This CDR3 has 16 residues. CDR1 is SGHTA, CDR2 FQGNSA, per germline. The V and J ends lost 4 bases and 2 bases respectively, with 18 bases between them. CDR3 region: CASSSALGRAAYEQYF. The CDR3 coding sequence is TGTGCCAGCAGCTCCGCACTGGGCAGGGCAGCCTACGAGCAGTACTTC.

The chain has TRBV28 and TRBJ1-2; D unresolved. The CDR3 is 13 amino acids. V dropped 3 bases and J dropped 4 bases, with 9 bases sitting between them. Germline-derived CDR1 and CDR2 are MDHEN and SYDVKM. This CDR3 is CASSLRVPYGYTF. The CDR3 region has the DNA TGTGCCAGCAGTTTGAGGGTACCCTATGGCTACACCTTC.

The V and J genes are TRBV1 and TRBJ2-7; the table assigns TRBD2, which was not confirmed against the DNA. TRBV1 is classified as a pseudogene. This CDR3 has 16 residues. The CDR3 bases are TGCACCAGCAGCCACCTAAGACGGGGAGGGCCCTACGAGCAGTACTTC. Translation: CTSSHLRRGGPYEQYF.

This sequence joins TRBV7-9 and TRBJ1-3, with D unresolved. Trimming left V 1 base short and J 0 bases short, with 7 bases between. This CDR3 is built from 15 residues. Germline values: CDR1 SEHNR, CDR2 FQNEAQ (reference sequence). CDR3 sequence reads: CASSLEAGSGNTIYF. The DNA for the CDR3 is TGTGCCAGCAGCTTAGAGGCAGGCTCTGGAAACACCATATATTTT.

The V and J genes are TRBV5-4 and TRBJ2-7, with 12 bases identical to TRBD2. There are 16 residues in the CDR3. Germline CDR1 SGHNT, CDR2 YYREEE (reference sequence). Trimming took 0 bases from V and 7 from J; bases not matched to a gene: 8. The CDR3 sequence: CASSLVASGGAREQYF. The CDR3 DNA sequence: TGTGCCAGCAGCTTGGTGGCTAGCGGGGGGGCAAGGGAGCAGTACTTC.

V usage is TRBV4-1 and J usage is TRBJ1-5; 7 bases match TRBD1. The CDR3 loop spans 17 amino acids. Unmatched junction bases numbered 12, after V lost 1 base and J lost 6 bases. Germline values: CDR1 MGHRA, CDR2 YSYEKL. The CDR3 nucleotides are TGCGCCAGCAGCCAAGTGGGTGGGGCAGGGGGAGGTCAGCCCCAGCATTTT. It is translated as CASSQVGGAGGGQPQHF.

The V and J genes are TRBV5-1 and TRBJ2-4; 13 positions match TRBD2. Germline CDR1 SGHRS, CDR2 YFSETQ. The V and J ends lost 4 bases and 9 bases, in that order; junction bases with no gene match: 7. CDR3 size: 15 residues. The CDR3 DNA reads TGCGCCAGCAGCAGGGGACTAGCGGGGCCTCCCATTCAGTACTTC. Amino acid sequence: CASSRGLAGPPIQYF.

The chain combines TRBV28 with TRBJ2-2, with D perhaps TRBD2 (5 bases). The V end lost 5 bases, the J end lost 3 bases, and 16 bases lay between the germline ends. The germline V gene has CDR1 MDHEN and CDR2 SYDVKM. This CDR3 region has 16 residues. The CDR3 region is CASSPTQEGDTGELFF. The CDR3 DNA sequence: TGTGCCAGCAGTCCGACCCAAGAGGGAGACACCGGGGAGCTGTTTTTT.

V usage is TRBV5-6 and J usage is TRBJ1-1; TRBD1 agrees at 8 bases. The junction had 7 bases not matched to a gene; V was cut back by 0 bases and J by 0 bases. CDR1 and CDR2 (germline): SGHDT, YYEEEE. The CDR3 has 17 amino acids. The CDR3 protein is CASSLARQGPMNTEAFF. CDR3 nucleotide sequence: TGTGCCAGCAGCTTGGCCCGACAGGGGCCCATGAACACTGAAGCTTTCTTT.

The CDR3: CSATANYGYTF. CDR3 coding DNA: TGCAGTGCTACTGCTAACTATGGCTACACCTTC. The chain employs TRBV20-1 and TRBJ1-2; D ambiguous. V was trimmed by 4 bases and J by 0 bases, leaving 3 bases between them. The germline V gene encodes CDR1 DFQATT and CDR2 SNEGSKA (reference sequence). The CDR3 spans 11 residues.

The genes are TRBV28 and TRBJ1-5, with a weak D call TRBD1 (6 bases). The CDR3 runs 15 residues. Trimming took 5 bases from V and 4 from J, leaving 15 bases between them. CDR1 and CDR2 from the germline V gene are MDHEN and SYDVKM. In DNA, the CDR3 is TGTGCCAGCAGTGCCCACCTCCAGGGGAATCAGCCCCAGCATTTT. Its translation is CASSAHLQGNQPQHF.

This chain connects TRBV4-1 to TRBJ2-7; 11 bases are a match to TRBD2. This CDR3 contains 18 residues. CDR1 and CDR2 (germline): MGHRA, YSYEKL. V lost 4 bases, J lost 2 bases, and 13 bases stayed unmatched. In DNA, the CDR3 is TGCGCCAGCAGCCGCCTGCACCCCCCGGGACTAGCGGCCTACGAGCAGTACTTC. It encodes CASSRLHPPGLAAYEQYF.

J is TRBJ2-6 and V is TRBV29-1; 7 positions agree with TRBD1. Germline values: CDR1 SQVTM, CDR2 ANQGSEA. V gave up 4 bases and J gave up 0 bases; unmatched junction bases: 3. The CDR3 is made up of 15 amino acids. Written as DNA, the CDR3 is TGCAGCGTTGGGGACAGCCACTCTGGGGCCAACGTCCTGACTTTC. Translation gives CSVGDSHSGANVLTF.

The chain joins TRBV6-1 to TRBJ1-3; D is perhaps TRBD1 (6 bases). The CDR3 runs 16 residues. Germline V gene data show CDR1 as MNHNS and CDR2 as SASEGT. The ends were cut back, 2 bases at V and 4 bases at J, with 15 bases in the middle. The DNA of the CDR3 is TGTGCCAGCAGTGAACAGCTGGGGGCCGGGGGAAACACCATATATTTT. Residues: CASSEQLGAGGNTIYF.

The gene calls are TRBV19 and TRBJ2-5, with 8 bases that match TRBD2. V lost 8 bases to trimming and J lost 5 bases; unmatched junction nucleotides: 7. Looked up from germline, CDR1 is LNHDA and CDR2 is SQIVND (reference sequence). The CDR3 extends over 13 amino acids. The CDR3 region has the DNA TGTGCCAGTGGTCGGGAGGGTCCCGAGACCCAGTACTTC. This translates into CASGREGPETQYF.

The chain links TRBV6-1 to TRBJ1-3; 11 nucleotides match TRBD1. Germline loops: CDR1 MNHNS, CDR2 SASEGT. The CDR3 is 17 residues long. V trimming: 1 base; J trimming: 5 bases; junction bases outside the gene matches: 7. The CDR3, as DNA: TGTGCCAGCAGTGAAGGGACAGGGGGCGCCGGGAGAAACACCATATATTTT. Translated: CASSEGTGGAGRNTIYF.

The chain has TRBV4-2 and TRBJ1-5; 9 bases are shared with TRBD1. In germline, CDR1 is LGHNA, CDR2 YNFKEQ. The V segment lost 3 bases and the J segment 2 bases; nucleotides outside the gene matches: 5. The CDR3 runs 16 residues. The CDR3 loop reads CASSHSNRGRNQPQHF. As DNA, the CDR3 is TGTGCCAGCAGCCATTCTAACAGGGGGCGCAATCAGCCCCAGCATTTT.

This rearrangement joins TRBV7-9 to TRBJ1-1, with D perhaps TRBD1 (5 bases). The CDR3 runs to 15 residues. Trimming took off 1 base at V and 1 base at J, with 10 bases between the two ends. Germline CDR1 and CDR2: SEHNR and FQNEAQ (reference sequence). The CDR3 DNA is TGTGCCAGCAGCTTAGGGATAGGGGCGAACACTGAAGCTTTCTTT. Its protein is CASSLGIGANTEAFF.